These T cell receptor beta chains were read from a single sample in a study of T cells in Graves' hyperthyroidism and ophthalmopathy. Each CDR3 protein is one row after TCRdb ran MiXCR on the multiplex PCR reads. This sample has about 300,000 distinct CDR3 sequences, with roughly a fifth found just once. Sequenced sample: blood. The receptor set was obtained from a man between 50 and 59 years old with Graves' ophthalmopathy. Both conserved end residues are part of each CDR3. A D gene is named only where the DNA matches it firmly. Clone size is shown for a subset of rows, as once, few, many or a class of expanded clone.

V gene	D gene	J gene	clone size	CDR3 protein	CDR3 DNA
TRBV6-1	TRBD2	TRBJ2-1	-	CASSPFSGRSSYNEQFF	TGTGCCAGCAGTCCTTTTAGCGGGAGGAGCTCCTACAATGAGCAGTTCTTC
TRBV6-1	-	TRBJ1-5	many	CASSESGHSNQPQHF	TGTGCCAGCTCCGAGTCAGGTCATAGCAATCAGCCCCAGCATTTT
TRBV20-1	-	TRBJ2-3	many	CSARQDYPFSTDTQYF	TGCAGTGCTAGACAGGACTATCCCTTTAGCACAGATACGCAGTATTTT
TRBV5-1	-	TRBJ2-7	many	CASSPTGPSGYEQYF	TGCGCCAGCAGCCCGACCGGGCCCTCGGGCTACGAGCAGTACTTC
TRBV9	TRBD2	TRBJ2-1	few	CASSGGLAGGPRRDEQFF	TGTGCCAGCAGCGGGGGACTAGCGGGAGGGCCTCGGAGGGATGAGCAGTTCTTC
TRBV29-1	TRBD2	TRBJ2-5	few	CSVEGTSVLQETQYF	TGCAGCGTTGAGGGGACTAGCGTTCTCCAAGAGACCCAGTACTTC
TRBV30	-	TRBJ1-2	many	CAWETHYGYTF	TGTGCCTGGGAGACACATTATGGCTACACCTTC
TRBV7-3	-	TRBJ2-4	few	CASSAGTLNIQYF	TGTGCCAGCAGCGCCGGGACCCTAAACATTCAGTACTTC
TRBV6-1	-	TRBJ1-2	many	CASSEEDWRGYTF	TGTGCCAGCAGTGAAGAGGACTGGCGTGGCTACACCTTC
TRBV3-1	-	TRBJ1-6	many	CASSPFVGNNSPLHF	TGTGCCAGCAGCCCGTTTGTAGGGAATAATTCACCCCTCCACTTT
TRBV3-1	TRBD2	TRBJ2-3	-	CASSPREGGSTDTQYF	TGTGCCAGCAGCCCGCGGGAGGGCGGTAGCACAGATACGCAGTATTTT
TRBV24-1	TRBD1	TRBJ2-7	-	CATSVGTGGYEQYF	TGTGCCACGTCCGTGGGGACAGGGGGCTACGAGCAGTACTTC
TRBV18	TRBD1	TRBJ2-1	-	CASSTGTGGSDEQFF	TGTGCCAGCTCAACCGGGACAGGGGGCAGCGATGAGCAGTTCTTC
TRBV5-1	-	TRBJ2-7	-	CASSLEREQYF	TGCGCCAGCAGCTTGGAGCGGGAGCAGTACTTC
TRBV24-1	-	TRBJ2-4	many	CATSEEQGGEAKNIQYF	TGTGCCACCAGTGAGGAACAGGGAGGAGAAGCCAAAAACATTCAGTACTTC
TRBV28	-	TRBJ1-1	few	CASRRGIEAFF	TGTGCCAGCAGACGAGGGATTGAAGCTTTCTTT
TRBV24-1	-	TRBJ2-3	-	CATSDLTTSGADTQYF	TGTGCCACCAGTGATTTGACAACCTCTGGGGCTGATACGCAGTATTTT
TRBV27	TRBD2	TRBJ2-5	-	CASMASGTQTQYF	TGTGCCAGCATGGCTAGCGGGACACAGACCCAGTACTTC
TRBV30	-	TRBJ2-3	few	CAWSRVVTDTQYF	TGTGCCTGGAGCAGGGTGGTCACAGATACGCAGTATTTT
TRBV20-1	TRBD2	TRBJ2-3	many	CSATTSGRRLTQYF	TGCAGTGCAACGACTAGCGGGAGGCGTCTAACGCAGTATTTT